Sequencing of this T cell receptor beta chain was carried out in a study of blood T cell repertoires in COVID-19. Overall study context: From T cells, B-cell-depleted T cells, or PBMCs came the material, which was cDNA or gDNA.

Original data processing: Reference gene primer amplification in the assay estimated nucleated cell counts. This table comes from immunoSEQ multiplex PCR, and its TCRdb copy is limited to in-frame clones, with some not included. That table furnishes V, J and clone size, whereas the DNA furnished D and trimming. The table shows a few hundred thousand clones, with around 88% occurring only once. V was cut by 0 bases and J by 3 bases, with 6 bases left in between. This CDR3 spans 14 amino acids. The V gene's germline CDR1 is MGHRA and CDR2 YSYEKL. Sequenced material: peripheral blood. The V and J genes are TRBV4-1 and TRBJ2-1; no clear D. This TCR was sampled from a woman in her thirties who had recovered from COVID-19. CDR3 amino acids: CASSQDSDYNEQFF. The CDR3 nucleotides read TGCGCCAGCAGCCAAGATTCAGACTACAATGAGCAGTTCTTC.